The T cell receptor beta chain under discussion was sequenced for a study of shared clonotypes between healthy human individuals. Study as a whole: Aged between 18 and 49, the donors were a couple of women and a few men.

This clone appeared a single time. Input per replicate PCR of unsorted PBMC was about 300 ng DNA, corresponding to tens of thousands of T cell genomes. Ten immunoSEQ deep assay plates were used to sequence unsorted PBMC DNA. Repertoires were generated with immunoSEQ multiplex PCR, while TCRdb's copy carries only in-frame clones and drops some. Of 450,000 to 500,000 clones listed, about 78% were seen once; the top ten hold 12%. Genomic DNA of unsorted samples came from some 91 million PBMCs. There are 14 residues in the CDR3. V lost 5 bases to trimming and J lost 6 bases, with 15 bases between them. Germline CDR1 reads SGHTA; CDR2 reads FQGTGA.

The gene calls are TRBV7-3 and TRBJ2-3; the D is unclear. Material: PBMCs. The receptor was derived from a woman aged 35 to 49 in good health. Some clones in this sample may be carry-over from other donors' samples. CDR3 sequence reads: CASSLGPRPDTQYF. CDR3 coding DNA: TGTGCCAGCAGCCTTGGACCCCGACCGGATACGCAGTATTTT.